This is a list of T cell receptor beta chains from one sample in a study of cytomegalovirus exposure and HLA in healthy donors. Libraries were prepared by immunoSEQ multiplex PCR; TCRdb keeps only in-frame clonotypes and omits some of them. The data hold more than 120,000 clones, with 82% observed a single time. Sequences were obtained from PBMCs. These receptors originate from a male donor in good health and CMV-seronegative. The CDR3 runs from the conserved cysteine through the conserved F or W. D genes are given only for firm matches. Clone size is shown for a subset of rows, as once, few, many or a class of expanded clone.

>TRBJ1-3|TRBV28|.|.
TGTGCCAGCAGTTTACTTCAGGGTTCTGGAAACACCATATATTTT
CASSLLQGSGNTIYF
>TRBJ2-7|TRBV5-4|once|TRBD1
TGTGCCACCCACCGGGCAGGGGGCTCCTACGAGCAGTACTTC
CATHRAGGSYEQYF
>TRBJ1-4|TRBV18|.|.
TGTGCCAGCTCACCAAGTTCAGGGGAACTGTTTTTT
CASSPSSGELFF
>TRBJ2-7|TRBV2|.|.
TGTGCCAGCATGGCCAGGGTAGGCACCTACGAGCAGTACTTC
CASMARVGTYEQYF
>TRBJ1-2|TRBV7-8|.|.
TGTGCCAGCAGCTTATTCGAGGAGGGCTATGGCTACACCTTC
CASSLFEEGYGYTF
>TRBJ2-7|TRBV5-1|.|TRBD1
TGCGCCAGCAGCCTTAGACAGGGGGTTGACTACGAGCAGTACTTC
CASSLRQGVDYEQYF
>TRBJ1-5|TRBV30|.|TRBD1
TGTGCCTGGAGTGTAGCGACAGGGCTTCAGCCCCAGCATTTT
CAWSVATGLQPQHF
>TRBJ2-1|TRBV11-2|.|.
TGTGCCAGCAGCTTAGCGGTGACCTACAATGAGCAGTTCTTC
CASSLAVTYNEQFF
>TRBJ2-2|TRBV10-3|.|TRBD2
TGTGCCATCAGAGGGGACGGGAGGGATAACACCGGGGAGCTGTTTTTT
CAIRGDGRDNTGELFF
>TRBJ2-7|TRBV5-4|.|TRBD2
TGTGCCAGCAGCCCCTCCGGGACTAGCATCCGCCACGAGCAGTACTTC
CASSPSGTSIRHEQYF
>TRBJ2-7|TRBV7-9|.|.
TGTGCCAGCAGCCCTAAAAGGGCGAAACGGGGCTCCTACGAGCAGTACTTC
CASSPKRAKRGSYEQYF
>TRBJ2-5|TRBV4-3|.|.
TGCGCCAGCAGCCAAGATCTGGAGGCAGGCCAGTACTTC
CASSQDLEAGQYF
>TRBJ2-7|TRBV27|.|TRBD2
TGTGCCAGCAGTCATAGCGGGAGCCCCTACGAGCAGTACTTC
CASSHSGSPYEQYF
>TRBJ1-5|TRBV7-9|.|.
TGTTCCAGCAGCTTAGAGGGGTCACAGCCCCAGCATTTT
CSSSLEGSQPQHF
>TRBJ1-2|TRBV4-3|.|TRBD1
TGCGCCAGCAGCCCGGGGACAGGGATAAACTATGGCTACACCTTC
CASSPGTGINYGYTF
>TRBJ1-2|TRBV6-5|.|TRBD1
TGTGCCAGCAGCACCCCGGGGACAGGCCATGGCTACACCTTC
CASSTPGTGHGYTF
>TRBJ2-7|TRBV4-3|.|.
TGCGCCAGCAGTCCAAGACTCCACGGGTCCGACTACGAGCAGTACTTC
CASSPRLHGSDYEQYF
>TRBJ2-1|TRBV5-1|.|TRBD2
TGCGCCAGCCGGACTAGCGGTTACAATGAGCAGTTCTTC
CASRTSGYNEQFF
>TRBJ2-2|TRBV2|.|TRBD2
TGTGCCAACATGGGACTAGCGGGGCCAGGGGGAGGGGAGCTGTTTTTT
CANMGLAGPGGGELFF
>TRBJ1-4|TRBV6-5|.|.
TGTGCCAGCAGTTATCGCGGACTGAGCGAAAAACTGTTTTTT
CASSYRGLSEKLFF
>TRBJ2-1|TRBV9|.|TRBD2
TGTGCCAGCAGCATTAGCGGGAGATTCAATGAGCAGTTCTTC
CASSISGRFNEQFF
>TRBJ2-3|TRBV29-1|.|.
TGCAGCCTTTTGGTAGCGGATACGCAGTATTTT
CSLLVADTQYF
>TRBJ1-5|TRBV19|.|.
TGTGCCAGTAGTATAGGGGACTGGGGTCAGCCCCAGCATTTT
CASSIGDWGQPQHF
>TRBJ2-2|TRBV6-6|.|.
TGTGCCAGCAGTTTGGGGGGTACAGGAGGGCTGTTTTTT
CASSLGGTGGLFF
>TRBJ1-1|TRBV7-9|.|.
TGTTCCGTCCCACCCAGGCCTAAGAACACTGAAGCTTTCTTT
CSVPPRPKNTEAFF
>TRBJ2-7|TRBV29-1|.|TRBD1
TGCAGCGTTAAGACAGGGGCGACTGGAGGGTACGAGCAGTACTTC
CSVKTGATGGYEQYF
>TRBJ1-1|TRBV15|.|TRBD1
TGTGCCACCAGCAGAGATGGGACAGCGGAGATGAACACTGAAGCTTTCTTT
CATSRDGTAEMNTEAFF
>TRBJ1-2|TRBV2|.|.
TGTGCCAGCAGTGAACGGGGGTTCGGTGGCTACACCTTC
CASSERGFGGYTF
>TRBJ1-2|TRBV28|.|.
TGTGCCAGCAGCCCCGGAGGGTCGGGGTACTATAACTATGGCTACACCTTC
CASSPGGSGYYNYGYTF
>TRBJ2-2|TRBV4-1|.|TRBD2
TGCGCCAGCAGCCCCTTTACTAGCGGCCTACCGTGGGGGGAGCTGTTTTTT
CASSPFTSGLPWGELFF
>TRBJ1-1|TRBV19|.|.
TGTGCCAGTAGTATACTGGCAGGGTCTTTAGCTTTCTTT
CASSILAGSLAFF
>TRBJ2-1|TRBV27|.|TRBD2
TGTGCCAGCAGTTTACCGGGGACTAGCGGCTACAATGAGCAGTTCTTC
CASSLPGTSGYNEQFF
>TRBJ1-2|TRBV7-3|.|.
TGTGCCAGCAGCGCTCGGGCCGGGAGAATCTATGGCTACACCTTC
CASSARAGRIYGYTF
>TRBJ2-3|TRBV7-2|.|.
TGTGCCAGCAGCTTGGCAGGGGGCACAGATACGCAGTATTTT
CASSLAGGTDTQYF
>TRBJ2-5|TRBV9|.|.
TGTGCCAGCAGCGTGGGAAGGGGTGAGACCCAGTACTTC
CASSVGRGETQYF
>TRBJ2-3|TRBV13|.|TRBD2
TGTGCCAGCAGCGGGACTAGCGGGAGGGCCACGGGCACAGATACGCAGTATTTT
CASSGTSGRATGTDTQYF
>TRBJ2-7|TRBV19|.|TRBD2
TGTGCCAGTAGTATGGGCCGGGAGGGGGGATACGAGCAGTACTTC
CASSMGREGGYEQYF
>TRBJ2-1|TRBV9|.|.
TGTGCCAGCAGCGTGGGGGCGGGAGAAGGTGACAATGAGCAGTTCTTC
CASSVGAGEGDNEQFF
>TRBJ2-4|TRBV6-1|.|.
TGTGCCAGCAGTGAAGCTCCAGGGAACATTCAGTACTTC
CASSEAPGNIQYF
>TRBJ2-5|TRBV11-3|.|.
TGTGCCAGCAGCGGCCGGGACTCACAAGAGACCCAGTACTTC
CASSGRDSQETQYF
>TRBJ2-2|TRBV5-1|.|.
TGCGCCAGCAGCTCCGCCCTAGACTCCAGCGGGGAGCTGTTTTTT
CASSSALDSSGELFF
>TRBJ2-5|TRBV28|.|.
TGTGCCAGCAGTTTTAGTTCTGGAGCAGAGACCCAGTACTTC
CASSFSSGAETQYF
>TRBJ2-7|TRBV28|.|.
TGTGCCAGCAGTCCCTTAGCGGACTCCTACGAGCAGTACTTC
CASSPLADSYEQYF
>TRBJ2-2|TRBV18|.|TRBD2
TGTGCCAGCTCACCACATGAAGCGGGAGGTTTAGCGAACACCGGGGAGCTGTTTTTT
CASSPHEAGGLANTGELFF
>TRBJ2-3|TRBV14|.|.
TGTGCCAGCAGCCGACCAACCTCTAGCGTAACTAGCACAGATACGCAGTATTTT
CASSRPTSSVTSTDTQYF
>TRBJ1-3|TRBV28|.|.
TGTGCCAGCACAGAGGGCGGCTACTCTGGAAACACCATATATTTT
CASTEGGYSGNTIYF
>TRBJ2-3|TRBV29-1|once|.
TGCAGCGTAACGACTAGAGGCACAGATACGCAGTATTTT
CSVTTRGTDTQYF
>TRBJ2-7|TRBV4-3|.|.
TGCGCCAGCAGCCGAGAAACAGGACACGAGCAGTACTTC
CASSRETGHEQYF
>TRBJ2-3|TRBV7-2|.|.
TGTGCCAGCAGCTTTGTGGCGGGGAGCACAGATACGCAGTATTTT
CASSFVAGSTDTQYF
>TRBJ1-6|TRBV6-5|.|.
TGTGCCAGCAGTTACAACAGGAATTCACCCCTCCACTTT
CASSYNRNSPLHF
>TRBJ2-7|TRBV18|.|TRBD1
TGTGCCAGCTCCGGACAGGGGGACTACGAGCAGTACTTC
CASSGQGDYEQYF
>TRBJ1-2|TRBV9|.|.
TGTGCCAGCAGCGTAGGAGGTACCCACTATGGCTACACCTTC
CASSVGGTHYGYTF
>TRBJ1-1|TRBV10-2|.|.
TGCGCCAGCAGTGACAGGACTGAAGCTTTCTTT
CASSDRTEAFF
>TRBJ1-5|TRBV6-5|.|.
TGTGCCAGCAGCCTTTACGGGGTCAATCAGCCCCAGCATTTT
CASSLYGVNQPQHF
>TRBJ2-1|TRBV18|.|.
TGTGCCAGCTCACCACAAACTAGCTCCTACAATGAGCAGTTCTTC
CASSPQTSSYNEQFF
>TRBJ2-1|TRBV18|.|TRBD1
TGTGCCAGCTCACCCGACAGGGATGAGCAGTTCTTC
CASSPDRDEQFF
>TRBJ1-5|TRBV15|.|.
TGTGCCACCAGCAGAGACTCCGGCAATCAGCCCCAGCATTTT
CATSRDSGNQPQHF
>TRBJ1-5|TRBV4-1|.|TRBD1
TGCGCCAGCAGCCAAGACCGGGACAGGGGACGTCAGCCCCAGCATTTT
CASSQDRDRGRQPQHF
>TRBJ2-1|TRBV5-6|.|TRBD2
TGTGCCAGCAGCTTGGGATCTAGCGGGAGGTATGAGCAGTTCTTC
CASSLGSSGRYEQFF